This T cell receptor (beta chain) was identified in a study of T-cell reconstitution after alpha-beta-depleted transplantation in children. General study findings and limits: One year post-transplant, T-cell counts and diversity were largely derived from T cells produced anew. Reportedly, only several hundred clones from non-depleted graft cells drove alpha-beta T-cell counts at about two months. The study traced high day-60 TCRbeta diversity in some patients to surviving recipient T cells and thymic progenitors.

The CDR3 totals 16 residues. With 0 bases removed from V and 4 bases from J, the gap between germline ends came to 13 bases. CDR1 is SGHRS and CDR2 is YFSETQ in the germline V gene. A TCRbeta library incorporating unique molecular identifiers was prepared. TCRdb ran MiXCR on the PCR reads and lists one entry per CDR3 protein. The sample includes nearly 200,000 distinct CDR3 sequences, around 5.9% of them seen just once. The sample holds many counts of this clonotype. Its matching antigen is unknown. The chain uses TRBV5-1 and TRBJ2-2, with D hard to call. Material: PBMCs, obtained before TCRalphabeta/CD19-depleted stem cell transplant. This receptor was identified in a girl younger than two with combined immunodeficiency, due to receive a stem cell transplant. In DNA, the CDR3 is TGCGCCAGCAGCTTGGAGGGTGGAGCCCTCACCGGGGAGCTGTTTTTT. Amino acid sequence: CASSLEGGALTGELFF.